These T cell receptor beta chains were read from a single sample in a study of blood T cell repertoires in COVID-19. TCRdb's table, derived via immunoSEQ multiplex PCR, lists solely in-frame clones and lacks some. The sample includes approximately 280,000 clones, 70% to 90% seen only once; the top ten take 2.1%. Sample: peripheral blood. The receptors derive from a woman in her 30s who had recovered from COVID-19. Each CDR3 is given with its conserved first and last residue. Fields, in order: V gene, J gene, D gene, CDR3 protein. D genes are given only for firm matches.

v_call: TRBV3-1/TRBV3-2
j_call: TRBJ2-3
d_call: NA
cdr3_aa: CASSQNGGLGTDTQYF

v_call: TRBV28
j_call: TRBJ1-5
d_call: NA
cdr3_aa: CASSSPTGWVVRDENQPQHF

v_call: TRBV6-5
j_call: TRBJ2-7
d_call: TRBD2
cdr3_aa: CASSRASGGHYEQYF

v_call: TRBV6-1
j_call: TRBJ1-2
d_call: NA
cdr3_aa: CASSESPGLGYGYTF

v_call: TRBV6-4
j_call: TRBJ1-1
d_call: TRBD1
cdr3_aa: CASSDPGTDEAFF

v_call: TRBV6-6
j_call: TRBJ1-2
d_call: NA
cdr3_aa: CASSIRGSTNYGYTF

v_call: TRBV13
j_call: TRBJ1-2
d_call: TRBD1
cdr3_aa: CATNNDRGGYTF

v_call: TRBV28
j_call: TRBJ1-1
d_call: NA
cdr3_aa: CASSIWDTRRTEAFF

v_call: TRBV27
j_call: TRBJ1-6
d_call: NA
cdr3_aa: CASSARVAYNSPLHF

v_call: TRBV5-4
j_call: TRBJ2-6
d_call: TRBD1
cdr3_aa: CASSSGTGLSGANVLTF

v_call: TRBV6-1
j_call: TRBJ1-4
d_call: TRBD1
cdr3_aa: CASSEARRTGGLINEKLFF

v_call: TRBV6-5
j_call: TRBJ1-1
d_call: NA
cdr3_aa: CATRWGGEGTEAFF

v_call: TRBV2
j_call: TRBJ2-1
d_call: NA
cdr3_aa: CASSQRPRWGAYNEQFF

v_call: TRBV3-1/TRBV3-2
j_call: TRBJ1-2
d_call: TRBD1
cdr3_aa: CASSLVQGAGYGYTF

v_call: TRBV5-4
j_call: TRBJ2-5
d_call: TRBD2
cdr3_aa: CASSLAGREETQYF

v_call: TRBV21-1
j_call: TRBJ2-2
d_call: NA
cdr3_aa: CASRLAGGNTGELFF

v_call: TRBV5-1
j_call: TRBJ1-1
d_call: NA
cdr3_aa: CASSLEDILEAFF

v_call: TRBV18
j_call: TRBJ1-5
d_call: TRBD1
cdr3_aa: CASSSSGQGTQPQHF

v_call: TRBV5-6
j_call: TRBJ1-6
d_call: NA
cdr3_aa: CASSRGEGLYNSPLHF

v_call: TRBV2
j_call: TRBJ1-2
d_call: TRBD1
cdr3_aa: CASPGSDRVWADYGYTF

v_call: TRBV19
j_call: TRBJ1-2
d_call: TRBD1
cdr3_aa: CASSPTGDLYGYTF

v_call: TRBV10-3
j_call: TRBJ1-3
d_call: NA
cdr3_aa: CAIRGDNSGNTIYF

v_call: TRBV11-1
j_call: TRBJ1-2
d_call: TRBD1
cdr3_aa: CASSSSDRVGGYTF

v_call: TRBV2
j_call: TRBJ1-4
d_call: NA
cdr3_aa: CASSDGATNEKLFF

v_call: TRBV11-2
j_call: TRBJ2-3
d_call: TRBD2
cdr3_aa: CASSLEAGAGDTQYF

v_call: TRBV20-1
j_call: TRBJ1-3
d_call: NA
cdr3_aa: CSASSPSLNTIYF

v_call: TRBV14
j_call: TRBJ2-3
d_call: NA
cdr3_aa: CASSQEGQGLAGYLHADTQYF

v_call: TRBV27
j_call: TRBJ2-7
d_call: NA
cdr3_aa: CASSYRDSYEQYF

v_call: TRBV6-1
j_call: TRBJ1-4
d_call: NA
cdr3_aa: CASSEQRVGGEKLFF

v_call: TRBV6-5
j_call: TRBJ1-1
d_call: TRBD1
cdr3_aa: CASRTGRDTEAFF

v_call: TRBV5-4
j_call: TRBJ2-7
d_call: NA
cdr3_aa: CASSLPRGEQYF

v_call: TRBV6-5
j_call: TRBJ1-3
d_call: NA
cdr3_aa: CASRPTGLLDTIYF

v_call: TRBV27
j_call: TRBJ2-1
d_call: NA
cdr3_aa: CASSFGTPSGEQFF

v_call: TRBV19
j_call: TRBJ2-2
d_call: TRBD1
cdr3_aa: CASSIMKKQKEKTGGRNTGELFF

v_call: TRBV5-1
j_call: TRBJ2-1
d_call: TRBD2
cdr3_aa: CASSLGNSGVIDEQFF

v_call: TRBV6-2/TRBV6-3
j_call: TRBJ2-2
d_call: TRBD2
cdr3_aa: CASSPRLPRGSRTGELFF

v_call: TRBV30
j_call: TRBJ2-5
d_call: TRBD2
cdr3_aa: CAWSVLSGAETQYF

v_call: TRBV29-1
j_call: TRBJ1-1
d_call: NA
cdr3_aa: CSALGQGMNTEAFF

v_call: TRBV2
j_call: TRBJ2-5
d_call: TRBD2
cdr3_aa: CASSERSGGAETQYF

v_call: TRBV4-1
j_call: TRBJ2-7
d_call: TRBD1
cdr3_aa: CASSPGGHEQYF

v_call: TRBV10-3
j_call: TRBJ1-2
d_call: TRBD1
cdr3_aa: CASAPQTGFEGYTF

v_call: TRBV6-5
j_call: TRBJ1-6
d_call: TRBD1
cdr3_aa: CASSSQGGSPLHF

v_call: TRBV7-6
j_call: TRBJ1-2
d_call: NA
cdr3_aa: CASSLAAADHYGYTF

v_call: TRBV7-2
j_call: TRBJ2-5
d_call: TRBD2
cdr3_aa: CASAGLAGVQETQYF

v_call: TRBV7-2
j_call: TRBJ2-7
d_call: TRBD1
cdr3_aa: CASSLDRTGNEQYF

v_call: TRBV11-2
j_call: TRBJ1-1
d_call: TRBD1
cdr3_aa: CASSLGTGGPSGTEAFF

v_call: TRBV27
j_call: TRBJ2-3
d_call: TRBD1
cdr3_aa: CASSWDRGADTQYF

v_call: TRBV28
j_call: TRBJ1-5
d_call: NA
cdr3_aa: CASSFQVNQPQHF

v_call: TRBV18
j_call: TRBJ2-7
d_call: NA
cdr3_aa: CASSQSTGYEQYF

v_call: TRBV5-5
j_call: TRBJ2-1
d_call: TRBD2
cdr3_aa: CASSFSLAGIYNEQFF

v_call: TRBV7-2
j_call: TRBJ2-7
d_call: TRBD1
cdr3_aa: CASSPQTGGGEQYF

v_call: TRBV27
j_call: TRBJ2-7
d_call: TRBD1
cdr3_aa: CASSKIGTGGQEQYF

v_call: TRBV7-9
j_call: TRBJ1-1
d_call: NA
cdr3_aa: CASSPSGGRGSEAFF

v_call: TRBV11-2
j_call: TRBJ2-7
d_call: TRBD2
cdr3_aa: CASSLGRGTSGIYEQYF